The following is a T cell receptor beta chain sequence with its context. This clone is classified as medium-sized (0.01 to 0.1%). No cognate antigen has been identified for it. Per-base qualities were not stored, and no clone one base away is much larger. Collaborating institutions collected whole blood in K2EDTA tubes following their own protocols. For TCRbeta analysis, collaborator samples were shipped as frozen whole blood, as isolated PBMCs, or as DNA extracted from either sample type. TCRbeta CDR3 regions were amplified from genomic DNA using the immunoSEQ Assay, a bias-controlled multiplex PCR. As for the original processing: The number of nucleated cells in each sample was estimated by amplification of reference gene primers within the assay. Sequence reads were collapsed and filtered to measure the absolute abundance of every unique TCRbeta CDR3 rearrangement. Productive Simpson clonality was computed per sample as the square root of Simpson's diversity index over productive rearrangements. The clones in this table, taken by TCRdb from immuneACCESS, are in-frame only. Not every clone is retained; where verified, under half of the shortfall comes from an unresolved V gene, and the cause of the rest is unknown. V, J and clone size derive from that table, while D and trimming were established from the DNA sequence. The sample profile shows 35,000 to 50,000 clones; 65% to 85% of them were found once. In total, the top ten clones hold around 6% of the sample.

From the cysteine through the phenylalanine, the CDR3 covers 13 amino acids. Only the CDR3 DNA is retained, 39 bases long and in frame from the first base. V loses 9 bases at its end and J loses 3 bases; junction bases beyond the gene matches: 3. The germline V gene (reference sequence) gives CDR1 as SEHNR and CDR2 as FQNEAQ. The data are from a study of blood T cell repertoires in COVID-19 (dated by TCRdb to the early 2020s). The study in broad terms: Samples covering the acute and convalescent phases of COVID-19 were provided by collaborators in the United States, Italy and Spain. The repertoires were released in a freely available public database intended as a resource for research on the immune response to SARS-CoV-2. Subjects who had been exposed to COVID-19, were actively infected with it, or had recovered from it provided the deeply sampled blood TCRbeta repertoires that made up the dataset. The samples were drawn from the first 160 participants of the ongoing ImmuneRACE study and from under 1,500 subjects provided by 6 global collaborators. The material from the prospective study consisted of cDNA or gDNA derived from T cells, B-cell-depleted T cells, or PBMCs. Nearly every sample came with metadata listing a de-identified subject ID, COVID-19 status, age in years and sex. Where available, HLA class I and class II types were taken from metadata supplied by the sample provider and were not determined by assay-based typing. The investigation overall reported the following: How much clinical and demographic metadata was included differed by source and by participant, and the metadata was provided uncurated.

This receptor was taken from a woman of 80 years or more with acute or convalescent COVID-19. The sample comprised peripheral blood. The chain couples TRBV7-9 to TRBJ2-2; 8 central nucleotides agree with TRBD1. This receptor has the CDR3 CASSTGDTGELFF. The DNA sequence reads TGTGCCAGTTCGACAGGGGACACCGGGGAGCTGTTTTTT.